Included here is one T cell receptor beta chain sequence, with context. From germline, CDR1 is SGHVS and CDR2 FQNEAQ. This CDR3 has 17 amino acids. V dropped 5 bases and J dropped 3 bases, with 22 bases sitting between them. The second PCR ran about 6 to 11 cycles with a sample-barcoded 5' primer and J-beta primers. MiXCR, run by TCRdb on the 5' RACE reads, gives a single entry per CDR3 protein. The data show about 2 million distinct CDR3 sequences, roughly 52% seen once. The sample originates from a study of blood T cells in healthy people across ages. The study recruited healthy Caucasian donors from Russia who were aged about 6 to 95.

The J gene is TRBJ1-2, the V gene TRBV7-8, with D hard to call. Sequenced material: blood. This TCR was recovered from a woman between 40 and 50 years old in good health. Written as DNA, the CDR3 is TGTGCCAGCAGCCCCAGGAAGATAGGATCGTTTTACTATGGCTACACCTTC. Encoded protein: CASSPRKIGSFYYGYTF.